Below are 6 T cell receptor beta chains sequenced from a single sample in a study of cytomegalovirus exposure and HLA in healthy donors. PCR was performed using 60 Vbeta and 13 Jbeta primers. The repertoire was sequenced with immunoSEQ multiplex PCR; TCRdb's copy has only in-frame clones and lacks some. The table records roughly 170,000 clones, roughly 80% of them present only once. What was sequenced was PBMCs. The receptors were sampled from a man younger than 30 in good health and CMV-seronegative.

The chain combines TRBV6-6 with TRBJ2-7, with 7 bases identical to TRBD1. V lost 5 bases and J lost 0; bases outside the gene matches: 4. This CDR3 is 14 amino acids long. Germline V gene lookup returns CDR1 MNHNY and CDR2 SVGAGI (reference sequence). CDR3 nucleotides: TGTGCCAGCAGTGGACAGGAAAGCTCCTACGAGCAGTACTTC. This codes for CASSGQESSYEQYF.

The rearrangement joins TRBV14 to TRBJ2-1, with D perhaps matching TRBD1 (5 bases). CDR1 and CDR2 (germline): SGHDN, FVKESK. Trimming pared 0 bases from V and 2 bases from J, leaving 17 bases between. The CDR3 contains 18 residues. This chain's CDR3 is CASSQDRAGLRTYNEQFF. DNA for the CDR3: TGTGCCAGCAGCCAAGATAGGGCAGGGTTGAGGACCTACAATGAGCAGTTCTTC.

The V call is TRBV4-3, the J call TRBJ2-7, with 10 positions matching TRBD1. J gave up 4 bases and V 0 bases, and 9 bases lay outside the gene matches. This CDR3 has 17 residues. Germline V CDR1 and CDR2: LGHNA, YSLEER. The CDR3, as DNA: TGCGCCAGCAGCCAAGATCGGAGGACAGGGGGTTCTTACGAGCAGTACTTC. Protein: CASSQDRRTGGSYEQYF.

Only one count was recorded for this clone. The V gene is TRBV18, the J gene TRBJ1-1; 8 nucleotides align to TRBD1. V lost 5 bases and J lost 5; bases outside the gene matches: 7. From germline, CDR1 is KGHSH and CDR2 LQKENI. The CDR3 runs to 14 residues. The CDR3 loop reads CASSYGTGRTEAFF. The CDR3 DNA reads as TGTGCCAGCTCATACGGGACAGGAAGGACTGAAGCTTTCTTT. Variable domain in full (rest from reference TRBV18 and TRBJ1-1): NAGVMQNPRHLVRRRGQEARLRCSPMKGHSHVYWYRQLPEEGLKFMVYLQKENIIDESGMPKERFSAEFPKEGPSILRIQQVVRGDSAAYFCASSYGTGRTEAFFGQGTRLTVV.

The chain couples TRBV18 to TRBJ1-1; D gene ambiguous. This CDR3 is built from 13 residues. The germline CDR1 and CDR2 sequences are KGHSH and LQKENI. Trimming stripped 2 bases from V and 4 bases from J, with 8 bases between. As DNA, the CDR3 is TGTGCCAGCTCACCAGAAACAGTCACTGAAGCTTTCTTT. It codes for CASSPETVTEAFF. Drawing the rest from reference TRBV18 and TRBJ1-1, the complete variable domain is NAGVMQNPRHLVRRRGQEARLRCSPMKGHSHVYWYRQLPEEGLKFMVYLQKENIIDESGMPKERFSAEFPKEGPSILRIQQVVRGDSAAYFCASSPETVTEAFFGQGTRLTVV.

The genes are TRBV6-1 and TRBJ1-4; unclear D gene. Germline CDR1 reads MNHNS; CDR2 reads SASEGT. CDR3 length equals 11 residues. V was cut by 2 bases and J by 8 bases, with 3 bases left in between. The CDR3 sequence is CASSEREKLFF. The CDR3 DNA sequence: TGTGCCAGCAGTGAACGGGAAAAACTGTTTTTT.